These 19 T cell receptor beta chains originate from one sample sequenced in a study of response to subunit inactivated influenza vaccine. TCRdb independently ran MiXCR on the RT-PCR reads; one entry per CDR3 protein. The sample carries fewer than 700,000 distinct CDR3 sequences, approximately 13% recorded once. Sequencing was performed on PBMCs from blood, taken roughly 45 days after vaccination. The receptors were gathered from a man in his fifties who received an inactivated influenza vaccine.

V and J are TRBV5-1 and TRBJ2-3; 11 nucleotides match TRBD1. The length of the CDR3 is 16 residues. Trimming removed 5 bases from V and 2 bases from J; junction bases left unmatched: 7. Germline CDR1 SGHRS, CDR2 YFSETQ. As DNA, the CDR3 is TGCGCCAGCAGTCGAGGACAGGGGGCCTCCACAGATACGCAGTATTTT. It specifies CASSRGQGASTDTQYF.

The chain is built from TRBV2 and TRBJ2-3, with TRBD2 matching over 7 bases. The length of the CDR3 is 19 residues. The germline CDR1 and CDR2 sequences are SNHLY and FYNNEI. V was pared by 4 bases and J by 5 bases, with 21 bases of the junction left unmatched. CDR3 loop: CASSAPYAGEARLGDTQYF. The CDR3 DNA reads TGTGCCAGCAGTGCACCATACGCGGGAGAGGCAAGGTTAGGAGATACGCAGTATTTT.

The rearrangement links TRBV4-3 to TRBJ1-5; 9 positions agree with TRBD1. J was trimmed by 6 bases and V by 3 bases; bases with no gene match: 6. Germline CDR1 reads LGHNA; CDR2 reads YSLEER. CDR3 length: 15 residues. CDR3 protein: CASSQDRGSGQPQHF. DNA of the CDR3: TGCGCCAGCAGCCAGGACAGGGGATCAGGTCAGCCCCAGCATTTT.

This clonotype was seen repeatedly, ten times or more. The chain employs TRBV20-1 and TRBJ2-3; 10 bases align to TRBD2. Germline values: CDR1 DFQATT, CDR2 SNEGSKA (reference sequence). The V and J ends lost 6 bases and 2 bases, in that order; junction bases with no gene match: 11. This CDR3 contains 16 residues. As DNA, the CDR3 is TGCAGTGCGAGGAGCGGGGGGGTTGGGCCCACAGATACGCAGTATTTT. Translated, it gives CSARSGGVGPTDTQYF.

This clonotype was found a few times. V usage is TRBV2 and J usage is TRBJ2-1, with no clear D. In germline, CDR1 is SNHLY, CDR2 FYNNEI. The germline V and J ends were trimmed by 3 bases and 15 bases, with 18 bases remaining between them. This CDR3 contains 13 residues. The CDR3 loop is CASSEARAAWRFF. CDR3 sequence (DNA): TGTGCCAGCAGTGAGGCCCGGGCGGCCTGGCGGTTCTTC.

The chain is built from TRBV28 and TRBJ1-1; D not resolved. Germline V CDR1 and CDR2: MDHEN, SYDVKM. V was pared by 7 bases and J by 4 bases, with 13 bases between. This CDR3 region has 13 residues. CDR3 residues: CASTEGGSTEAFF. DNA of the CDR3: TGTGCCAGCACCGAGGGAGGGTCCACTGAAGCTTTCTTT.

The chain combines TRBV7-2 with TRBJ2-3; D is possibly TRBD2 (5 bases). Germline V CDR1 and CDR2: SGHTA, FQGNSA. The CDR3 loop spans 13 amino acids. V lost 5 bases and J lost 6, with 12 bases in between. The CDR3 region has the DNA TGTGCCAGCAGCGAGATTTCGGGGGATACGCAGTATTTT. It codes for CASSEISGDTQYF.

In regard to this clonotype: The junction shows a germline mismatch at one end, possibly a read error. The chain carries TRBV5-1 and TRBJ2-7; D remains ambiguous. The CDR3 has 16 amino acids. Germline-derived CDR1 and CDR2 are SGHRS and YFSETQ. CDR3: CTSSLVSVPVSYEQYF. The DNA of the CDR3 is TGCACCAGCAGCTTGGTATCGGTCCCGGTATCCTACGAGCAGTACTTC.

This clonotype was detected only a few times. The J gene is TRBJ2-7, the V gene TRBV7-2, with D tentatively TRBD2 (6 bases). The CDR3 length is 14 residues. Germline loops: CDR1 SGHTA, CDR2 FQGNSA. With 4 bases removed from V and 2 bases from J, the gap between germline ends came to 12 bases. The CDR3 nucleotides are TGTGCCAGCAGCTCCAGGAGGGCTGCCTACGAGCAGTACTTC. It encodes CASSSRRAAYEQYF.

CDR3 coding DNA: TGCAGTGCTACAGGGGGAAAATCACCCCTCCACTTT. The encoded protein is CSATGGKSPLHF. The V and J genes are TRBV20-1 and TRBJ1-6, with 7 nucleotides matching TRBD1. Germline-derived CDR1 and CDR2 are DFQATT and SNEGSKA (reference sequence). The CDR3 loop spans 12 amino acids. V dropped 4 bases and J dropped 10; count of bases not matched to a gene: 4.

The chain couples TRBV20-1 to TRBJ1-2; TRBD1 is a possible D gene (6 bases). The germline CDR1 and CDR2 sequences are DFQATT and SNEGSKA (reference sequence). CDR3 length: 15 residues. Trimming stripped 0 bases from V and 4 bases from J, with 15 bases between. The CDR3 DNA is TGCAGTGCTAGAGAAAAGGGGGGCCCCCTCTATGGCTACACCTTC. It translates to CSAREKGGPLYGYTF.

Regarding this clonotype: A read error may be the cause here, since a much bigger clone is one base away. The chain joins TRBV12-3 or TRBV12-4 to TRBJ2-2; 7 bases fit TRBD1. This CDR3 spans 15 amino acids. The CDR3 nucleotides are TGTGCCAGCAGCCCCTCGACAGGGTGGACCGGGAAGCTGTTTTTT. It yields the protein CASSPSTGWTGKLFF.

The rearrangement uses TRBV15 and TRBJ2-4; D possibly corresponds to TRBD2 (5 bases). CDR3 length: 17 amino acids. V lost 1 base, J lost 0 bases, and 13 bases lay in between. Germline-derived CDR1 and CDR2 are LNHNV and YYDKDF (reference sequence). The CDR3: CATSRVRAVLAKNIQYF. CDR3 bases: TGTGCCACCAGCAGAGTGCGGGCAGTACTAGCCAAAAACATTCAGTACTTC.

This clonotype was counted a few times. This chain uses TRBV30 with TRBJ2-6, with unresolved D. The CDR3 sequence is 15 residues long. Germline values: CDR1 GTSNPN, CDR2 SVGIG (reference sequence). Between the trimmed V and J ends, which lost 0 bases and 4 bases, there was a span of 10 bases. The CDR3 protein is CAWSVDVGGANVLTF. The DNA of the CDR3 is TGTGCCTGGAGTGTAGACGTAGGAGGGGCCAACGTCCTGACTTTC. Full variable domain (missing parts from reference TRBV30 and TRBJ2-6): SQTIHQWPATLVQPVGSPLSLECTVEGTSNPNLYWYRQAAGRGLQLLFYSVGIGQISSEVPQNLSASRPQDRQFILSSKKLLLSDSGFYLCAWSVDVGGANVLTFGAGSRLTVL.

The V call is TRBV29-1, the J call TRBJ2-4; D uncertain. Per germline, CDR1 SQVTM and CDR2 ANQGSEA. Trimming cost V 0 bases and J 0 bases, with 9 bases left between them. This CDR3 is built from 15 residues. The CDR3 DNA reads TGCAGCGTTGAAGAAATACTACTAGCCAAAAACATTCAGTACTTC. Its translation is CSVEEILLAKNIQYF.

This clonotype has a handful of counts. The chain joins TRBV7-2 to TRBJ2-3; 11 bases are a match to TRBD2. J lost 0 bases, V lost 3 bases, and 2 bases had no gene match. The CDR3 is made up of 16 amino acids. Looked up from germline, CDR1 is SGHTA and CDR2 is FQGNSA. The CDR3 nucleotides are TGTGCCAGCAGCTTTAGCGGGGGGGCCAGCACAGATACGCAGTATTTT. As protein: CASSFSGGASTDTQYF.

This clonotype was detected only a few times. The V and J genes are TRBV7-2 and TRBJ2-7, with 8 bases matching TRBD1. There are 15 residues in the CDR3. Per germline, CDR1 SGHTA and CDR2 FQGNSA. V was clipped by 0 bases and J by 9 bases; unmatched bases: 10. The CDR3 sequence is CASSLAGQGTPGQYF. CDR3 DNA sequence: TGTGCCAGCAGCTTAGCCGGACAGGGAACCCCCGGGCAGTACTTC. The full variable domain, completed using reference TRBV7-2 and TRBJ2-7, is GAGVSQSPSNKVTEKGKDVELRCDPISGHTALYWYRQSLGQGLEFLIYFQGNSAPDKSGLPSDRFSAERTGGSVSTLTIQRTQQEDSAVYLCASSLAGQGTPGQYFGPGTRLTVT.

As DNA, the CDR3 is TGTGCCAGCAGCCAGACGACAGGGGGTCTCACAGATACGCAGTATTTT. It specifies CASSQTTGGLTDTQYF. The chain links TRBV11-2 to TRBJ2-3, with TRBD1 identical over 9 bases. The germline CDR1 and CDR2 sequences are SGHAT and FQNNGV. This CDR3 region has 16 residues. Trimming removed 5 bases from V and 2 bases from J; junction bases left unmatched: 8.

This clonotype turned up a few times. The chain is built from TRBV6-2 or TRBV6-3 and TRBJ1-5; D ambiguous. Germline values: CDR1 MNHEY, CDR2 SVGEGT. Trimming removed 6 bases from V and 0 bases from J, with 12 bases in between. The CDR3 is 15 amino acids. CDR3 residues: CASRQAGYSNQPQHF. The CDR3 DNA reads TGTGCCAGCAGGCAGGCGGGCTATAGCAATCAGCCCCAGCATTTT.